These 11 T cell receptor beta chains were sequenced from one sample in a study of cytotoxic CD8 clonotypes in ibrutinib-treated CLL. The method was immunoSEQ multiplex PCR; TCRdb's version includes in-frame clones alone and lacks a portion of them. The sample comprises 250,000 to 350,000 clones, roughly four fifths of which are singletons, and around 6% rests with the top ten. The input for sequencing was PBMCs, taken at disease progression, from a patient treated with ibrutinib. The receptors stem from a human donor with chronic lymphocytic leukemia.

This clone was counted only a few times. The sample carries other DNA sequences with the same CDR3. V usage is TRBV9 and J usage is TRBJ1-1; D uncertain. The CDR3 runs 13 residues. Trimming removed 5 bases at V and 1 base at J, with 9 bases between. Germline V gene sequence: CDR1 SGDLS, CDR2 YYNGEE. CDR3 region: CASSLSPNTEAFF. CDR3 sequence (DNA): TGTGCCAGCAGTCTTTCCCCGAACACTGAAGCTTTCTTT. Together with reference TRBV9 and TRBJ1-1, the CDR3 gives the full variable domain: DSGVTQTPKHLITATGQRVTLRCSPRSGDLSVYWYQQSLDQGLQFLIQYYNGEERAKGNILERFSAQQFPDLHSELNLSSLELGDSALYFCASSLSPNTEAFFGQGTRLTVV.

The V gene is TRBV28, the J gene TRBJ1-5; TRBD1 matches 8 bases. The CDR3 length is 14 residues. Germline values: CDR1 MDHEN, CDR2 SYDVKM. With V trimmed by 5 bases and J by 5 bases, 5 bases remained unmatched. The CDR3 loop is CASSQGTGYQPQHF. DNA for the CDR3: TGTGCCAGCAGTCAAGGGACAGGTTATCAGCCCCAGCATTTT.

The sample holds a few counts of this clone. The rearrangement joins TRBV7-2 to TRBJ2-1; maybe TRBD2 (6 bases). The CDR3 extends over 16 amino acids. V was pared by 1 base and J by 3 bases, with 13 bases between. Germline V CDR1 and CDR2: SGHTA, FQGNSA. CDR3 coding DNA: TGTGCCAGCAGCTTAGGGGGTAGCGGAGGCTACAATGAGCAGTTCTTC. It encodes CASSLGGSGGYNEQFF.

The chain couples TRBV6-4 to TRBJ2-4; 15 nucleotides agree with TRBD2. Germline CDR1 MRHNA, CDR2 SNTAGT. The CDR3 runs to 20 residues. Trimming cost V 5 bases and J 6 bases; bases outside gene matches: 17. The CDR3, as DNA: TGTGCCAGCAGTCCATTCGGACTAGCGGGGGGGCCTGGACCCGGAAACATTCAGTACTTC. This codes for CASSPFGLAGGPGPGNIQYF.

J is TRBJ2-7 and V is TRBV5-6; D gene unclear. Trimming left V 1 base short and J 0 bases short, with 11 bases between. This CDR3 region has 15 residues. Per germline, CDR1 SGHDT and CDR2 YYEEEE. CDR3 protein: CASSLFGWSSYEQYF. Written as DNA, the CDR3 is TGTGCCAGCAGCTTGTTCGGATGGAGCTCCTACGAGCAGTACTTC.

The chain employs TRBV9 and TRBJ2-1; D not certain. CDR1 is SGDLS, CDR2 YYNGEE, per germline. V was clipped by 2 bases and J by 2 bases, with 11 bases between them. The CDR3 is 15 amino acids. The CDR3 DNA is TGTGCCAGCAGCGTTGCGTGGGATGCCTACAATGAGCAGTTCTTC. Its translation is CASSVAWDAYNEQFF.

The chain uses TRBV27 and TRBJ2-7; 7 bases match TRBD2. Losses at the gene ends were 1 base for V and 0 bases for J; bases not matched to a gene: 3. The CDR3 runs 15 residues. The germline V gene has CDR1 MNHEY and CDR2 SMNVEV (reference sequence). The CDR3 loop reads CASSLWGGSSYEQYF. The CDR3 nucleotides are TGTGCCAGCAGTTTATGGGGCGGGAGCTCCTACGAGCAGTACTTC.

In its sample, this clone was seen once. The J gene is TRBJ2-3, the V gene TRBV19; TRBD2 aligns across 9 bases. The ends lost 3 bases at V and 3 bases at J; junction bases unmatched: 4. Germline V gives CDR1 LNHDA, CDR2 SQIVND (reference sequence). The length of the CDR3 is 15 residues. This chain's CDR3 is CASSMGGGATDTQYF. CDR3 DNA: TGTGCCAGTAGTATGGGCGGGGGGGCGACAGATACGCAGTATTTT.

The rearrangement uses TRBV19 and TRBJ2-7; tentatively, D is TRBD1 (6 bases). The V gene's germline CDR1 is LNHDA and CDR2 SQIVND (reference sequence). This CDR3 is built from 16 residues. V was shortened by 5 bases and J by 5 bases, with 22 bases between the two germline ends. CDR3 sequence: CASSQILGQGYDEQYF. In nucleotides, the CDR3 is TGTGCCAGTAGTCAGATTCTAGGGCAGGGGTACGACGAGCAGTACTTC.

This clone is a singleton in its sample. V is TRBV4-2 and J is TRBJ2-7; D call uncertain. The CDR3 sequence is 15 residues long. With 0 bases removed from V and 2 bases from J, the gap between germline ends came to 11 bases. Germline CDR1 and CDR2: LGHNA and YNFKEQ. CDR3 amino acids: CASSQDGGITYEQYF. Here the CDR3 DNA reads TGTGCCAGCAGCCAAGACGGCGGTATAACCTACGAGCAGTACTTC.

The sample holds a few counts of this clone. This chain connects TRBV5-1 to TRBJ2-7, with TRBD1 matching 7 bases. The CDR3 consists of 14 residues. V lost 2 bases and J lost 4; bases outside the gene matches: 6. Germline loops: CDR1 SGHRS, CDR2 YFSETQ. In DNA, the CDR3 is TGCGCCAGCAGCTTCCGTGACAGGGCTTACGAGCAGTACTTC. Translation gives CASSFRDRAYEQYF.